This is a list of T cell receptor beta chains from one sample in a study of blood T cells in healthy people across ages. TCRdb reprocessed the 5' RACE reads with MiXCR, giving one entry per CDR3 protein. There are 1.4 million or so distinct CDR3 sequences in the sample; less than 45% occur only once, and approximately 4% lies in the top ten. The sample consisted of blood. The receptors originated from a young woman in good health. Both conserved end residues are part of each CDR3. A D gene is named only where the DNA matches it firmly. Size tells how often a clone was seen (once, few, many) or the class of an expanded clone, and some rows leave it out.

CDR3 DNA: TGTGCCAGCAGTTACGGGACAGGGCATCGCGGGAGGCTCGCTGAGCAGTTCTTC
CDR3 protein: CASSYGTGHRGRLAEQFF
J gene: TRBJ2-1
D gene: -
clone size: few
V gene: TRBV6-5

CDR3 DNA: TGCAGTGCTAGAAACCCCCTCACCGGGGAGCTGTTTTTT
CDR3 protein: CSARNPLTGELFF
J gene: TRBJ2-2
D gene: -
clone size: -
V gene: TRBV20-1

CDR3 DNA: TGTGCCAGTCGCCAGACAGGGGGCAGCTTCTATGGCTACACCTTC
CDR3 protein: CASRQTGGSFYGYTF
J gene: TRBJ1-2
D gene: TRBD1
clone size: -
V gene: TRBV19

CDR3 DNA: TGTGCCAGCAGCTTAAGGGGGACTAGCGCCTCGAACACCGGGGAGCTGTTTTTT
CDR3 protein: CASSLRGTSASNTGELFF
J gene: TRBJ2-2
D gene: TRBD2
clone size: once
V gene: TRBV7-3

CDR3 DNA: TGTGCCAGCAGTGAATACGTCACTGAAGCTTTCTTT
CDR3 protein: CASSEYVTEAFF
J gene: TRBJ1-1
D gene: -
clone size: -
V gene: TRBV6-1

CDR3 DNA: TGTGCCACCAGCATTACACTAGCGGGGGTTGAGCAGTTCTTC
CDR3 protein: CATSITLAGVEQFF
J gene: TRBJ2-1
D gene: TRBD2
clone size: -
V gene: TRBV15

CDR3 DNA: TGTGCCAGCAGTCGTATGAGCCAAGAGACCCAGTACTTC
CDR3 protein: CASSRMSQETQYF
J gene: TRBJ2-5
D gene: -
clone size: few
V gene: TRBV7-9

CDR3 DNA: TGTGCCACCAGCAGAGATCGGGAGCCGGAAGCTTTCTTT
CDR3 protein: CATSRDREPEAFF
J gene: TRBJ1-1
D gene: -
clone size: few
V gene: TRBV15

CDR3 DNA: TGCGCCAGCAGCCAATCCGATGAGCAGTTCTTC
CDR3 protein: CASSQSDEQFF
J gene: TRBJ2-1
D gene: -
clone size: many
V gene: TRBV4-3

CDR3 DNA: TGTGCCAGCTCCCAGGGGGGAGGGGAGCTGTTTTTT
CDR3 protein: CASSQGGGELFF
J gene: TRBJ2-2
D gene: -
clone size: once
V gene: TRBV6-2/TRBV6-3

CDR3 DNA: TGCGGTGCTAGTTCCAGCTACGAGCAGTACTTC
CDR3 protein: CGASSSYEQYF
J gene: TRBJ2-7
D gene: -
clone size: -
V gene: TRBV20-1

CDR3 DNA: TGTACCAGCAGTTTAGGGGACGGGGGGTGGAGTTACGAGCAGTACTTC
CDR3 protein: CTSSLGDGGWSYEQYF
J gene: TRBJ2-7
D gene: TRBD2
clone size: -
V gene: TRBV28

CDR3 DNA: TGTGCCAACAGACCGGGACATCGGTATGAAGCTTTCTTT
CDR3 protein: CANRPGHRYEAFF
J gene: TRBJ1-1
D gene: -
clone size: -
V gene: TRBV12-3/TRBV12-4

CDR3 DNA: TGTGCCAGCAGTCTAGCGTACGGTGAGCAGTTCTTC
CDR3 protein: CASSLAYGEQFF
J gene: TRBJ2-1
D gene: -
clone size: -
V gene: TRBV3-1

CDR3 DNA: TGTGCTAGTGGTGCTACAGTTTATGGCTACACCTTC
CDR3 protein: CASGATVYGYTF
J gene: TRBJ1-2
D gene: -
clone size: few
V gene: TRBV12-5

CDR3 DNA: TGTGCCAGCAGTTCCAAACACAGGGGAATCAGTCAGCCCCAGCATTTT
CDR3 protein: CASSSKHRGISQPQHF
J gene: TRBJ1-5
D gene: TRBD1
clone size: -
V gene: TRBV6-5

CDR3 DNA: TGCGCCAGCAGCCCAACTAGCACTAGCGGATATCAAGAGACCCAGTACTTC
CDR3 protein: CASSPTSTSGYQETQYF
J gene: TRBJ2-5
D gene: TRBD2
clone size: -
V gene: TRBV4-1

CDR3 DNA: TGTGCCAGTACGCAGGGGCTACCCTACAATGAGCAGTTCTTC
CDR3 protein: CASTQGLPYNEQFF
J gene: TRBJ2-1
D gene: -
clone size: -
V gene: TRBV19

CDR3 DNA: TGCAGTGCTAGAGACCGACAGGGTCGGTTCAGCTATGGCTACACCTTC
CDR3 protein: CSARDRQGRFSYGYTF
J gene: TRBJ1-2
D gene: TRBD1
clone size: -
V gene: TRBV20-1

CDR3 DNA: TGTGCCAGCAGCCCAAACGCCTATGGCTACACCTTC
CDR3 protein: CASSPNAYGYTF
J gene: TRBJ1-2
D gene: -
clone size: few
V gene: TRBV7-2

CDR3 DNA: TGTGCCAGCAGTGAACAGTACACTGAAGCTTTCTTT
CDR3 protein: CASSEQYTEAFF
J gene: TRBJ1-1
D gene: -
clone size: -
V gene: TRBV6-1

CDR3 DNA: TGTGCCACCGGGGGCCACTCGAACACCGGGGAGCTGTTTTTT
CDR3 protein: CATGGHSNTGELFF
J gene: TRBJ2-2
D gene: -
clone size: -
V gene: TRBV15

CDR3 DNA: TGTGCCAGCAGCCTAGCTATCGGACAGGGGATTTACAATGAGCAGTTCTTC
CDR3 protein: CASSLAIGQGIYNEQFF
J gene: TRBJ2-1
D gene: TRBD1
clone size: -
V gene: TRBV11-3

CDR3 DNA: TGTGCCAGCAGCGGGACGGGACTATCGGAGCAGTACTTC
CDR3 protein: CASSGTGLSEQYF
J gene: TRBJ2-5
D gene: TRBD2
clone size: -
V gene: TRBV9

CDR3 DNA: TGTGCCAGCAGCCGGACTAGCGGGGGGCCCAATGAGCAGTACTTC
CDR3 protein: CASSRTSGGPNEQYF
J gene: TRBJ2-7
D gene: TRBD2
clone size: -
V gene: TRBV12-3/TRBV12-4

CDR3 DNA: TGTGCCAGCAGCGTAGGCTCGGTGGGCGGTAACTATGGCTACACCTTC
CDR3 protein: CASSVGSVGGNYGYTF
J gene: TRBJ1-2
D gene: -
clone size: -
V gene: TRBV9

CDR3 DNA: TGCGCCAGCAGCCTCGGGGGCGGGCCCGCGGAGCCCCAGCATTTT
CDR3 protein: CASSLGGGPAEPQHF
J gene: TRBJ1-5
D gene: -
clone size: -
V gene: TRBV5-1

CDR3 DNA: TGTGCCAGCAGCGAAGGTCCCTACAATGAGCAGTTCTTC
CDR3 protein: CASSEGPYNEQFF
J gene: TRBJ2-1
D gene: -
clone size: once
V gene: TRBV2

CDR3 DNA: TGCGCCAGCAGACCGTTCCAGGGGGGCACCGGGGAGCTGTTTTTT
CDR3 protein: CASRPFQGGTGELFF
J gene: TRBJ2-2
D gene: -
clone size: few
V gene: TRBV5-1

CDR3 DNA: TGCAGTGCTGAAACAACTAGCACAGATACGCAGTATTTT
CDR3 protein: CSAETTSTDTQYF
J gene: TRBJ2-3
D gene: -
clone size: few
V gene: TRBV20-1

CDR3 DNA: TGTGCCAGCAGCTTAGGCCTCGGGGGCGAAAAACTGTTTTTT
CDR3 protein: CASSLGLGGEKLFF
J gene: TRBJ1-4
D gene: -
clone size: many
V gene: TRBV7-9

CDR3 DNA: TGTGCCAGCAGCTTTACGGGAGGTACAGATGGCTACACCTTC
CDR3 protein: CASSFTGGTDGYTF
J gene: TRBJ1-2
D gene: -
clone size: -
V gene: TRBV7-2

CDR3 DNA: TGCGCCAGCAGGCGGGACGCGGTGGGGTCCTACAATGAGCAGTTCTTC
CDR3 protein: CASRRDAVGSYNEQFF
J gene: TRBJ2-1
D gene: -
clone size: -
V gene: TRBV4-1

CDR3 DNA: TGCGCCAGCAGCTTGGGAGGACAGGGGGTTCAAGAGACCCAGTACTTC
CDR3 protein: CASSLGGQGVQETQYF
J gene: TRBJ2-5
D gene: TRBD1
clone size: -
V gene: TRBV5-1

CDR3 DNA: TGCGCCAGCAGCTTGTTAGGGACCGAGCAAAACATTCAGTACTTC
CDR3 protein: CASSLLGTEQNIQYF
J gene: TRBJ2-4
D gene: -
clone size: -
V gene: TRBV5-1

CDR3 DNA: TGTGCCAGCAGCACCCGGGGCTCCTACAATGAGCAGTTCTTC
CDR3 protein: CASSTRGSYNEQFF
J gene: TRBJ2-1
D gene: -
clone size: many
V gene: TRBV7-2

CDR3 DNA: TGTGCCAGCAGCTTAAGTAGCGGGAGCTCCTACGAGCAGTTCTTC
CDR3 protein: CASSLSSGSSYEQFF
J gene: TRBJ2-1
D gene: TRBD2
clone size: -
V gene: TRBV7-2

CDR3 DNA: TGCAGCGTTGTCCTAGATTACGAGCAGTACTTC
CDR3 protein: CSVVLDYEQYF
J gene: TRBJ2-7
D gene: -
clone size: -
V gene: TRBV29-1

CDR3 DNA: TGCGCCAGCAGCTTGAATCGTATTACCGGGGAGCTGTTTTTT
CDR3 protein: CASSLNRITGELFF
J gene: TRBJ2-2
D gene: -
clone size: -
V gene: TRBV5-1

CDR3 DNA: TGCAGCGTTGGAGGGAGGGCCGGAAATGAGCAGTTCTTC
CDR3 protein: CSVGGRAGNEQFF
J gene: TRBJ2-1
D gene: TRBD2
clone size: -
V gene: TRBV29-1

CDR3 DNA: TGTGCCGGCAGCCGGACCGATATTGGTACGCAGTATTTT
CDR3 protein: CAGSRTDIGTQYF
J gene: TRBJ2-3
D gene: -
clone size: -
V gene: TRBV7-9

CDR3 DNA: TGCGCCAGCAGCCAAGATCTTAGTAGCTCCTACAATGAGCAGTTCTTC
CDR3 protein: CASSQDLSSSYNEQFF
J gene: TRBJ2-1
D gene: -
clone size: -
V gene: TRBV4-3

CDR3 DNA: TGTGCCAGCAGCCAAGAGGCGGTTATGAACACTGAAGCTTTCTTT
CDR3 protein: CASSQEAVMNTEAFF
J gene: TRBJ1-1
D gene: -
clone size: -
V gene: TRBV3-1

CDR3 DNA: TGTGCCAGCAGCCAAAGGACAACAAATTCACCCCTCCACTTT
CDR3 protein: CASSQRTTNSPLHF
J gene: TRBJ1-6
D gene: -
clone size: once
V gene: TRBV7-9

CDR3 DNA: TGTGCCAGCTCACGGAATCCAGGGGGCAACTATGGCTACACCTTC
CDR3 protein: CASSRNPGGNYGYTF
J gene: TRBJ1-2
D gene: TRBD1
clone size: -
V gene: TRBV18

CDR3 DNA: TGTGCCAGCTCACCACCTGGTTTAAATCCCCAGCATTTT
CDR3 protein: CASSPPGLNPQHF
J gene: TRBJ1-5
D gene: -
clone size: -
V gene: TRBV18

CDR3 DNA: TGTGCCAGCAGTCTTTTCGGGACATTCAATAATTCACCCCTCCACTTT
CDR3 protein: CASSLFGTFNNSPLHF
J gene: TRBJ1-6
D gene: -
clone size: -
V gene: TRBV6-1

CDR3 DNA: TGTGCCAGCAGCCTAGAGGTGGCGAACACTGAAGCTTTCTTT
CDR3 protein: CASSLEVANTEAFF
J gene: TRBJ1-1
D gene: -
clone size: few
V gene: TRBV7-2

CDR3 DNA: TGTGCCAGCAGCTTAGGGCGGGACAGGGTTCGAAACACCATATATTTT
CDR3 protein: CASSLGRDRVRNTIYF
J gene: TRBJ1-3
D gene: TRBD1
clone size: -
V gene: TRBV7-9

CDR3 DNA: TGTGCCAGCAGCTTATCGCGATTTAGCAATCAGCCCCAGCATTTT
CDR3 protein: CASSLSRFSNQPQHF
J gene: TRBJ1-5
D gene: -
clone size: -
V gene: TRBV7-8

CDR3 DNA: TGTGCCAGCAGTCCGTACGGAGCGAGATCCTACGAGCAGTACTTC
CDR3 protein: CASSPYGARSYEQYF
J gene: TRBJ2-7
D gene: -
clone size: few
V gene: TRBV6-2/TRBV6-3

CDR3 DNA: TGTGCCAGCAGTCCCCCCAACCTCTACGAGCAGTACTTC
CDR3 protein: CASSPPNLYEQYF
J gene: TRBJ2-7
D gene: -
clone size: -
V gene: TRBV28

CDR3 DNA: TGTGCCAGCAGATCCGATAGGGGAAGTCCCGAGCAGTACTTC
CDR3 protein: CASRSDRGSPEQYF
J gene: TRBJ2-7
D gene: -
clone size: -
V gene: TRBV6-5

CDR3 DNA: TGTGCCAGCAATGGGGCCATCCCCAATGAGCAGTTCTTC
CDR3 protein: CASNGAIPNEQFF
J gene: TRBJ2-1
D gene: -
clone size: -
V gene: TRBV6-2/TRBV6-3